These 5 T cell receptor beta chains were all obtained from the same sample, sequenced in a study of blood T cell repertoires in COVID-19. Method: immunoSEQ multiplex PCR; TCRdb's copy keeps in-frame clones and lacks some. Found here are around 200,000 clones, 80% to 90% of them singletons; the top ten hold 4% to 5%. The specimen was peripheral blood. Receptors were obtained from a woman older than 75 with acute or convalescent COVID-19.

This chain connects TRBV18 to TRBJ2-7; 11 bases map to TRBD2. This CDR3 is built from 15 residues. V lost 6 bases to trimming and J lost 5 bases; unmatched junction nucleotides: 9. The germline V gene encodes CDR1 KGHSH and CDR2 LQKENI. The CDR3 protein is CASSELTSGMNEQYF. In nucleotides, the CDR3 is TGTGCCAGCTCGGAGCTGACTAGCGGGATGAACGAGCAGTACTTC.

The gene calls are TRBV2 and TRBJ2-3; TRBD2 is a possible D gene (6 bases). Trimming took off 7 bases at V and 0 bases at J, with 11 bases between the two ends. Per the germline V gene, CDR1 is SNHLY and CDR2 is FYNNEI. The CDR3 has 14 residues. CDR3 sequence (DNA): TGTGCCAGCAAACTAGCTGGTAGCACAGATACGCAGTATTTT. Protein: CASKLAGSTDTQYF.

The rearrangement uses TRBV29-1 and TRBJ1-3; D gene ambiguous. Germline V gives CDR1 SQVTM, CDR2 ANQGSEA. The CDR3 covers 14 residues. Trimming left V 4 bases short and J 0 bases short, with 10 bases between. The CDR3, as DNA: TGCAGCGTTGTTCCCCCAGGCTCTGGAAACACCATATATTTT. Its translation: CSVVPPGSGNTIYF.

The chain joins TRBV4-2 to TRBJ2-5; TRBD1 might be the D (6 bases). V was pared by 2 bases and J by 1 base, with 11 bases between. The CDR3 has 15 amino acids. Germline V CDR1 and CDR2: LGHNA, YNFKEQ. CDR3 sequence (DNA): TGTGCCAGCAGCCAACAGACAGGTCCCCAAGAGACCCAGTACTTC. This codes for CASSQQTGPQETQYF.

The chain joins TRBV7-9 to TRBJ2-2, with TRBD2 matching over 7 bases. The trim removed 6 bases at V and 1 base at J, leaving 5 bases unmatched. CDR1 is SEHNR, CDR2 FQNEAQ, per germline (reference sequence). The CDR3 extends over 15 amino acids. CDR3 sequence: CASRLLAVNTGELFF. The CDR3, as DNA: TGTGCCAGCAGGCTTCTAGCGGTGAACACCGGGGAGCTGTTTTTT.